The 20 T cell receptor beta chains listed next were all sequenced from one sample in a study of cytomegalovirus exposure and HLA in healthy donors. Vbeta (60) and Jbeta (13) primers were used in the PCR. TCRdb keeps only in-frame clones here, not all; method: immunoSEQ multiplex PCR. Of 100,000 to 150,000 clones listed, over 60% are singletons. The material sequenced was PBMCs. Receptors were obtained from a woman aged 35 to 49 in good health and CMV-seropositive.

With regard to this clone: Additional DNA sequences in this sample encode the identical CDR3. V is TRBV5-1 and J is TRBJ2-7; D gene unclear. The germline V gene encodes CDR1 SGHRS and CDR2 YFSETQ. V dropped 3 bases and J dropped 0 bases, with 4 bases sitting between them. The CDR3 has 12 residues. The CDR3 DNA reads TGCGCCAGCAGCTCAGGCTCCTACGAGCAGTACTTC. Amino acid sequence: CASSSGSYEQYF.

This clone showed up just once. The CDR3 DNA follows: TGTGCCAGCAGCGGAACGACAGGGGTTAACACTGAAGCTTTCTTT. Protein sequence: CASSGTTGVNTEAFF. The chain has TRBV5-4 and TRBJ1-1, with 8 bases lining up with TRBD1. The CDR3 sequence is 15 residues long. Germline CDR1 SGHNT, CDR2 YYREEE (reference sequence). Germline trimming cut 4 bases from V and 2 bases from J; bases unmatched to any gene: 7.

The chain combines TRBV5-1 with TRBJ2-2; TRBD2 aligns across 7 bases. This CDR3 is 16 amino acids long. The V gene end was trimmed by 0 bases and the J gene end by 4 bases; junction bases not matched to a gene: 6. Per germline, CDR1 SGHRS and CDR2 YFSETQ. CDR3 sequence reads: CASSLAASGSTGELFF. The CDR3, as DNA: TGCGCCAGCAGCTTGGCGGCTAGCGGCTCCACCGGGGAGCTGTTTTTT.

V is TRBV14 and J is TRBJ2-2; a possible D gene is TRBD2 (6 bases). V lost 4 bases to trimming and J lost 6 bases, with 18 bases between them. Germline-derived CDR1 and CDR2 are SGHDN and FVKESK. The CDR3 spans 16 residues. CDR3 residues: CASSPIGGRDAGELFF. CDR3 nucleotide sequence: TGTGCCAGCAGCCCCATCGGAGGGCGGGATGCCGGGGAGCTGTTTTTT.

The chain couples TRBV4-1 to TRBJ2-7; tentative D call: TRBD2 (5 bases). With 4 bases removed from V and 0 bases from J, the gap between germline ends came to 13 bases. The CDR3 is 15 residues long. CDR1 MGHRA and CDR2 YSYEKL come from the germline V gene. CDR3 sequence (DNA): TGCGCCAGCAGCCGGTACGGGGAGAGCTCCTACGAGCAGTACTTC. This codes for CASSRYGESSYEQYF.

This clone has just one count. The rearrangement links TRBV2 to TRBJ1-4, with 9 bases lining up with TRBD1. The ends lost 3 bases at V and 7 bases at J; junction bases unmatched: 9. CDR3 size: 16 residues. From germline, CDR1 is SNHLY and CDR2 FYNNEI. Written as DNA, the CDR3 is TGTGCCAGCAGTGATAGTACAGGGGGCGGAGGTGAAAAACTGTTTTTT. Translation gives CASSDSTGGGGEKLFF.

The V gene is TRBV18, the J gene TRBJ2-1; TRBD2 might be the D (6 bases). Germline CDR1 KGHSH, CDR2 LQKENI. With 2 bases removed from V and 6 bases from J, the gap between germline ends came to 17 bases. The CDR3 consists of 16 residues. CDR3 residues: CASSPTKALAANEQFF. CDR3 bases: TGTGCCAGCTCACCAACGAAGGCCTTAGCGGCCAATGAGCAGTTCTTC.

The chain couples TRBV5-1 to TRBJ2-2; a possible D gene is TRBD1 (6 bases). The CDR3 runs to 15 residues. Germline V lookup: CDR1 SGHRS, CDR2 YFSETQ. V dropped 4 bases and J dropped 6 bases, with 16 bases sitting between them. The CDR3 DNA reads TGCGCCAGCAGCCTAGGCGGGCAGGGGTCCGGGGAGCTGTTTTTT. It encodes CASSLGGQGSGELFF.

This clone was detected once. Written as DNA, the CDR3 is TGCGCCAGCAGCCCAACAGGGTGGCAGCCCCAGCATTTT. Its protein product is CASSPTGWQPQHF. This rearrangement joins TRBV5-1 to TRBJ1-5; D is possibly TRBD1 (6 bases). The CDR3 length is 13 residues. Trimming shortened V by 4 bases and J by 7 bases, and 12 bases separated the two germline ends. Germline loops: CDR1 SGHRS, CDR2 YFSETQ.

J is TRBJ1-2 and V is TRBV5-1; TRBD1 agrees at 9 bases. The CDR3 covers 15 residues. Germline trimming cut 4 bases from V and 5 bases from J; bases unmatched to any gene: 9. From germline, CDR1 is SGHRS and CDR2 YFSETQ. CDR3 sequence: CASSPGTGWEYGYTF. The CDR3 DNA reads as TGCGCCAGCAGCCCCGGGACAGGGTGGGAATATGGCTACACCTTC.

CDR3 coding DNA: TGTGCCTCCTCTCGTGGGGCAGCCGGGGAGCTGTTTTTT. It encodes CASSRGAAGELFF. This chain connects TRBV28 to TRBJ2-2; D perhaps matches TRBD1 (5 bases). V was shortened by 11 bases and J by 6 bases, with 16 bases between the two germline ends. The CDR3 is 13 amino acids. Germline CDR1 MDHEN, CDR2 SYDVKM.

V and J are TRBV5-1 and TRBJ2-1; weak D call: TRBD1 (5 bases). CDR1 is SGHRS, CDR2 YFSETQ, per germline. The CDR3 extends over 15 amino acids. The V end was cut by 0 bases, the J end by 4 bases, with 11 bases between. The CDR3 here is CASSLATGPYNEQFF. CDR3 DNA sequence: TGCGCCAGCAGCTTGGCAACAGGACCTTACAATGAGCAGTTCTTC. The full variable domain, its missing parts supplied by reference TRBV5-1 and TRBJ2-1, is KAGVTQTPRYLIKTRGQQVTLSCSPISGHRSVSWYQQTPGQGLQFLFEYFSETQRNKGNFPGRFSGRQFSNSRSEMNVSTLELGDSALYLCASSLATGPYNEQFFGPGTRLTVL.

V and J are TRBV5-1 and TRBJ2-5; the D is unclear. The J call is in doubt because the DNA end fits TRBJ2-7 better. Germline V gene data show CDR1 as SGHRS and CDR2 as YFSETQ. CDR3 length equals 14 residues. DNA of the CDR3: TGCGCCAGCAGCTTGGGGGCCACCACCTACGAGCAGTACTTC. Protein sequence: CASSLGATTYEQYF.

V usage is TRBV6-5 and J usage is TRBJ2-7; D gene unclear. Per germline, CDR1 MNHEY and CDR2 SVGAGI. The CDR3 runs 14 residues. V was clipped by 5 bases and J by 6 bases, with 17 bases between them. The CDR3 coding sequence is TGTGCCAGCAGTCCTACTCGCGCAAGCTCCGAGCAGTACTTC. Protein product: CASSPTRASSEQYF.

The rearrangement uses TRBV5-6 and TRBJ1-1; D call uncertain. Between the trimmed V and J ends, which lost 5 bases and 0 bases, there was a span of 5 bases. The CDR3 sequence is 12 residues long. In germline, CDR1 is SGHDT, CDR2 YYEEEE. CDR3 DNA sequence: TGTGCCAGCAGTTATATGAACACTGAAGCTTTCTTT. Translating gives CASSYMNTEAFF.

This sequence joins TRBV7-2 and TRBJ2-2; D uncertain. Germline CDR1 and CDR2: SGHTA and FQGNSA. The V end was cut by 1 base, the J end by 8 bases, with 5 bases between. The CDR3 loop spans 12 amino acids. This CDR3 is CASSLERGELFF. The CDR3 region has the DNA TGTGCCAGCAGCTTAGAGAGGGGGGAGCTGTTTTTT.

J is TRBJ1-2 and V is TRBV5-4; 7 positions agree with TRBD1. J gave up 3 bases and V 4 bases, and 6 bases lay outside the gene matches. The length of the CDR3 is 14 residues. Germline V gene lookup returns CDR1 SGHNT and CDR2 YYREEE (reference sequence). Here the CDR3 reads CASSPRDRYYGYTF. CDR3 nucleotides: TGTGCCAGCAGCCCGAGGGACAGATACTATGGCTACACCTTC.

The chain is built from TRBV28 and TRBJ2-5; tentative D call: TRBD2 (7 bases). Germline V gives CDR1 MDHEN, CDR2 SYDVKM. The CDR3 spans 13 residues. V was clipped by 8 bases and J by 4 bases, with 14 bases between them. CDR3 nucleotides: TGTGCCAGCGGGGGGGGCATGGGAGAGACCCAGTACTTC. Encoded protein: CASGGGMGETQYF.

The rearrangement links TRBV29-1 to TRBJ2-1, with TRBD1 matching over 10 bases. V gave up 7 bases and J gave up 9 bases; unmatched junction bases: 9. The CDR3 sequence is 13 residues long. CDR1 and CDR2 (germline): SQVTM, ANQGSEA. The CDR3 region has the DNA TGCAGCGCCGGACAGGGGGTTTCAAGTGAGCAGTTCTTC. Protein: CSAGQGVSSEQFF.

This chain joins TRBV18 and TRBJ2-1; a possible D gene is TRBD1 (6 bases). From germline, CDR1 is KGHSH and CDR2 LQKENI. The CDR3 spans 17 residues. The ends were cut back, 3 bases at V and 1 base at J, with 16 bases in the middle. The CDR3 protein is CASSPPPFRGSYNEQFF. The CDR3 DNA is TGTGCCAGCTCACCGCCGCCATTCAGGGGTTCCTACAATGAGCAGTTCTTC.